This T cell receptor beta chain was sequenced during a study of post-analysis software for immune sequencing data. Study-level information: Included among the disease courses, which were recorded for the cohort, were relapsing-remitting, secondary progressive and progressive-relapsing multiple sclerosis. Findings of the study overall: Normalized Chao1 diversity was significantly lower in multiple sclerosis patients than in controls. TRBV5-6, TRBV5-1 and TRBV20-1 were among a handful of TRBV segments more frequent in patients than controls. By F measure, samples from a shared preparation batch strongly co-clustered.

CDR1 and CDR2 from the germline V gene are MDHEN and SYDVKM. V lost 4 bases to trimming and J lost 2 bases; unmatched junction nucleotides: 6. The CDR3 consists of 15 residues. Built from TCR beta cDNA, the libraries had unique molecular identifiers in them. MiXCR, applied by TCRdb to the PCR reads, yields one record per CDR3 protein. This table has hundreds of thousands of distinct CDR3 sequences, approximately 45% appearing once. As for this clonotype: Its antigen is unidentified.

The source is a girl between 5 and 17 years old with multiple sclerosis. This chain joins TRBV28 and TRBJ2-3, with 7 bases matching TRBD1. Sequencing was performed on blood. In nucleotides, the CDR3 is TGTGCCAGCAGTTCCCGACAGGGTATCACAGATACGCAGTATTTT. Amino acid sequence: CASSSRQGITDTQYF.